This TCR beta chain was obtained from a study of cytomegalovirus exposure and HLA in healthy donors. The study, taken as a whole, reports: The authors assumed roughly uniform sequencing depth across donors for presence/absence analyses. HLA restriction was apparent for most CMV-associated TCR beta chains in a later analysis. Most TCR sequences were uncommon, yet certain public TCRs appeared in many donors.

Both 60 Vbeta primers and 13 Jbeta primers went into the PCR. How the authors handled the data: In a later analysis, of around 80 million unique beta chains, about 12 million appeared in at least two donors. Using immunoSEQ multiplex PCR, the repertoire was profiled, and TCRdb retains in-frame clones only, with some absent. D and trimming come from the DNA, and the V and J calls and clone size come from that table. The sample yields 120,000 to 150,000 clones, 80% to 85% seen once. Worth noting for this clone: Its antigen is undetermined.

The V gene's germline CDR1 is SGHTA and CDR2 FQGNSA. V was clipped by 5 bases and J by 4 bases, with 23 bases between them. This CDR3 is 17 amino acids long. V and J are TRBV7-2 and TRBJ1-2, with D unclear. The origin of this receptor is a woman in her 30s in good health and CMV-seronegative. Sequencing was performed on PBMCs. The CDR3 spells CASSPGSTGTGVYGYTF. DNA for the CDR3: TGTGCCAGCAGCCCAGGCTCGACGGGAACTGGTGTCTATGGCTACACCTTC.